A single count supports the clone carrying this T cell receptor (beta chain). Its antigen is as yet unknown. CDR1 is LGHNA, CDR2 YSLEER, per germline. Trimming cost V 5 bases and J 1 base, with 12 bases left between them. The CDR3 has 15 residues. This entry belongs to a study of identical twins. General study results and limits: The study reached conclusions through statistical analysis that was cross-sectional, not following the same donors. The models systematically underestimated how much out-of-frame TCR alpha was shared in monozygotic twins.

TCRdb ran MiXCR on the 5' RACE reads and lists one entry per CDR3 protein. The sample consists of about 470,000 distinct CDR3 sequences, roughly a quarter of them appearing once. The sample was also linked to a second study, of T cells expressing NK-cell markers.

This receptor was identified in a woman under 30 in good health. The sample consisted of CD4+ T cells sorted from blood. This chain joins TRBV4-3 and TRBJ1-3; the D is unclear. CDR3 protein: CASSLAGSSGNTIYF. The CDR3 coding sequence is TGCGCCAGCAGCTTGGCAGGCTCTTCTGGAAACACCATATATTTT.